The 13 T cell receptor beta chains below were found in one sample sequenced in a study of regulatory T cells in long-lasting Graves disease. The time point is: newly diagnosed GD, antithyroid drugs for less than 3 months. RNA extracted from PBMCs served as the sequencing template. Building the TCR beta libraries relied on iRepertoire HTBI primers, and CDR3 regions underwent Arm-PCR. TCRdb re-called the multiplex PCR reads through MiXCR, storing one row per CDR3 protein. The sample lists more than 450,000 distinct CDR3 sequences, 15% to 20% occurring once. These data were also filed under a second study, of T cells in Graves' hyperthyroidism and ophthalmopathy.

The specimen comprised peripheral blood mononuclear cells (PBMCs), sampled at new diagnosis, from a patient treated with antithyroid drugs. The receptor source for this set is a man aged 40-55 years with Graves disease.

The rearrangement joins TRBV3-1 to TRBJ2-2; D unresolved. Per germline, CDR1 LGHDT and CDR2 YNNKEL (reference sequence). Trimming left V 6 bases short and J 0 bases short, with 8 bases between. This CDR3 contains 14 residues. CDR3 sequence (DNA): TGTGCCAGCAGACGGCAAGCGAACACCGGGGAGCTGTTTTTT. Protein sequence: CASRRQANTGELFF.

This rearrangement joins TRBV2 to TRBJ2-3; D may be TRBD1 (5 bases). V was trimmed by 8 bases and J by 4 bases, leaving 19 bases between them. The CDR3 is 15 amino acids. CDR1 and CDR2 from the germline V gene are SNHLY and FYNNEI. CDR3: CASSSGLGSADTQYF. CDR3 nucleotides: TGTGCCAGCTCATCAGGGTTGGGGTCAGCAGATACGCAGTATTTT.

In its sample, this clonotype was seen once. Being one base from a much bigger clone, this may be a read error. The V and J genes are TRBV27 and TRBJ2-7, with D maybe TRBD1 (6 bases). This CDR3 comprises 13 residues. The V gene's germline CDR1 is MNHEY and CDR2 SMNVEV (reference sequence). The CDR3 spells CTSSKGGSYEQYF. In DNA form, the CDR3 reads TGTACCAGCAGTAAAGGGGGTTCCTACGAGCAGTACTTC.

This clonotype was counted many times. The rearrangement uses TRBV24-1 and TRBJ1-1; no reliable D call. Germline CDR1 reads KGHDR; CDR2 reads SFDVKD. The V gene lost 6 bases and the J gene lost 6 bases, with 13 bases spanning the gap. The CDR3 spans 13 residues. The CDR3 loop reads CATSTEGSAEAFF. The CDR3 nucleotides read TGTGCCACCAGTACAGAGGGAAGCGCTGAAGCTTTCTTT.

CDR3 sequence (DNA): TGTGCCAGTAGTTACCAAGCGGGATACGAGCAGTACTTC. It is translated as CASSYQAGYEQYF. The chain carries TRBV19 and TRBJ2-7; 7 bases map to TRBD2. The CDR3 consists of 13 residues. V trimming: 5 bases; J trimming: 4 bases; junction bases outside the gene matches: 5. Germline lookup yields CDR1 LNHDA and CDR2 SQIVND (reference sequence).

The chain couples TRBV12-3 or TRBV12-4 to TRBJ1-2; TRBD1 matches 9 bases. J was trimmed by 0 bases and V by 6 bases; bases with no gene match: 8. This CDR3 has 16 amino acids. The CDR3 region is CASRAPGTGPNYGYTF. The CDR3 region has the DNA TGTGCCAGCAGAGCTCCCGGGACAGGGCCTAACTATGGCTACACCTTC.

This clonotype was recorded at least ten times. V is TRBV6-1 and J is TRBJ2-1; 11 bases are a match to TRBD2. The trim removed 4 bases at V and 2 bases at J, leaving 1 base unmatched. The CDR3 runs 15 residues. Germline V gene sequence: CDR1 MNHNS, CDR2 SASEGT. CDR3 protein: CASSVAGGAYNEQFF. The CDR3, as DNA: TGTGCCAGCAGTGTAGCGGGAGGGGCCTACAATGAGCAGTTCTTC.

The chain combines TRBV29-1 with TRBJ1-2; D gene uncertain. The CDR3 contains 13 residues. The V gene's germline CDR1 is SQVTM and CDR2 ANQGSEA. V lost 0 bases to trimming and J lost 5 bases, with 10 bases between them. Here the CDR3 reads CSVEDAKAYGYTF. CDR3 nucleotide sequence: TGCAGCGTTGAAGATGCAAAGGCGTATGGCTACACCTTC. The entire variable domain, with the rest obtained from reference TRBV29-1 and TRBJ1-2, is as follows: SAVISQKPSRDICQRGTSLTIQCQVDSQVTMMFWYRQQPGQSLTLIATANQGSEATYESGFVIDKFPISRPNLTFSTLTVSNMSPEDSSIYLCSVEDAKAYGYTFGSGTRLTVV.

The CDR3 region has the DNA TGTGCCAGTAGTATCGGGGGTTTGAACACTGAAGCTTTCTTT. It translates to CASSIGGLNTEAFF. V is TRBV19 and J is TRBJ1-1, with D possibly TRBD1 on 5 matching bases. Trimming pared 3 bases from V and 0 bases from J, leaving 8 bases between. The CDR3 is 14 residues long. CDR1 is LNHDA and CDR2 is SQIVND in the germline V gene (reference sequence).

This clonotype was seen only once. A much larger clone differs by one base, so this may be a read error. The V call is TRBV2, the J call TRBJ2-1; D unclear. The germline CDR1 and CDR2 sequences are SNHLY and FYNNEI. The CDR3 sequence is 14 residues long. The DNA of the CDR3 is TGTGCCAGCACCAGAGATTTGGGGTACAATGGGCAGTTCTTC. Its translation: CASTRDLGYNGQFF.

There are a few counts of this clonotype. The chain couples TRBV5-1 to TRBJ2-7; no firm D call. The CDR3 sequence is 15 residues long. V lost 0 bases to trimming and J lost 3 bases, with 13 bases between them. From germline, CDR1 is SGHRS and CDR2 YFSETQ. Here the CDR3 reads CASSLDSFVFYEQYF. The CDR3 nucleotides read TGCGCCAGCAGCTTGGACAGTTTCGTATTCTACGAGCAGTACTTC.

The chain carries TRBV11-2 and TRBJ2-1; 12 positions agree with TRBD2. This CDR3 has 16 amino acids. With V trimmed by 6 bases and J by 4 bases, 7 bases remained unmatched. CDR1 and CDR2 from the germline V gene are SGHAT and FQNNGV. CDR3 residues: CASSQTSGSLYNEQFF. Here the CDR3 DNA reads TGTGCCAGCAGTCAGACTAGCGGGAGTCTGTACAATGAGCAGTTCTTC.

This clonotype was counted at least ten times. The V call is TRBV28, the J call TRBJ2-2; D call uncertain. V was cut by 5 bases and J by 0 bases, with 13 bases left in between. Germline CDR1 is MDHEN and CDR2 is SYDVKM. The CDR3 runs 16 residues. The CDR3 nucleotides are TGTGCCAGCAGTCTCCAACTAAACTCGAACACCGGGGAGCTGTTTTTT. Its translation is CASSLQLNSNTGELFF.